The 30 T cell receptor beta chains below all came from one sample that was sequenced in a study of CD8 T cells in Susac syndrome. cDNA came from about 0.5 to 1 ug RNA primed by random hexamers. Each CDR3 protein is one row after TCRdb ran MiXCR on the immunoSEQ multiplex PCR reads. Among some 180,000 distinct CDR3 sequences listed, 85% to 95% were seen once. The sample consisted of CD4+ T cells from PBMCs. The receptors originated from a human donor in good health.

The DNA for the CDR3 is TGTGCCAGCAGCGTAGTAGGGGGGGCGCAAGGCTACACCTTC. Its protein is CASSVVGGAQGYTF. The chain carries TRBV9 and TRBJ1-2; possible D gene TRBD1, 6 bases. Trimming removed 0 bases from V and 8 bases from J, with 14 bases in between. Germline V gene lookup returns CDR1 SGDLS and CDR2 YYNGEE. CDR3 length: 14 amino acids.

The chain has TRBV29-1 and TRBJ2-5; the D gene is possibly TRBD2 (6 bases). CDR3 size: 16 residues. Germline V lookup: CDR1 SQVTM, CDR2 ANQGSEA. With 5 bases removed from V and 1 base from J, the gap between germline ends came to 20 bases. The CDR3 DNA reads TGCAGCGTTCTAGGGACGGGGGAGCGGATCCAAGAGACCCAGTACTTC. Its translation: CSVLGTGERIQETQYF.

The rearrangement uses TRBV7-3 and TRBJ2-7; perhaps D is TRBD1 or TRBD2 (6 bases each). The length of the CDR3 is 15 residues. Germline-derived CDR1 and CDR2 are SGHTA and FQGTGA. The V end was cut by 5 bases, the J end by 6 bases, with 20 bases between. The CDR3 coding sequence is TGTGCCAGCAGCCCGCAAGGGGGGCCCTACGGCGAGCAGTACTTC. This gives the protein CASSPQGGPYGEQYF.

This clonotype has a single count. This rearrangement joins TRBV20-1 to TRBJ2-7, with TRBD2 matching 8 bases. Germline trimming cut 3 bases from V and 0 bases from J; bases unmatched to any gene: 1. CDR3 length equals 13 residues. The V gene's germline CDR1 is DFQATT and CDR2 SNEGSKA (reference sequence). The CDR3 loop reads CSASGRASYEQYF. Here the CDR3 DNA reads TGCAGTGCTAGCGGGAGGGCCTCCTACGAGCAGTACTTC.

The V gene is TRBV27, the J gene TRBJ2-7; 9 bases are shared with TRBD1. The V and J ends lost 3 bases and 5 bases, in that order; junction bases with no gene match: 5. Per the germline V gene, CDR1 is MNHEY and CDR2 is SMNVEV (reference sequence). This CDR3 spans 14 amino acids. Here the CDR3 DNA reads TGTGCCAGCAGTTTCAGACAGGGGGACAACGAGCAGTACTTC. It codes for CASSFRQGDNEQYF.

The chain joins TRBV29-1 to TRBJ1-4, with D unresolved. This CDR3 has 10 residues. Trimming took off 4 bases at V and 8 bases at J, with 5 bases between the two ends. Looked up from germline, CDR1 is SQVTM and CDR2 is ANQGSEA. CDR3: CSVGQEKLFF. The CDR3 region has the DNA TGCAGCGTTGGGCAGGAAAAACTGTTTTTT.

CDR3 region: CSVEAGGTQYF. For the CDR3, the DNA is TGCAGCGTTGAGGCCGGGGGAACCCAGTACTTC. This rearrangement joins TRBV29-1 to TRBJ2-5; D is possibly TRBD2 (6 bases). V dropped 3 bases and J dropped 8 bases, with 10 bases sitting between them. This CDR3 is 11 amino acids long. The germline gives CDR1 SQVTM, CDR2 ANQGSEA. The complete variable domain, with remaining parts taken from reference TRBV29-1 and TRBJ2-5, reads SAVISQKPSRDICQRGTSLTIQCQVDSQVTMMFWYRQQPGQSLTLIATANQGSEATYESGFVIDKFPISRPNLTFSTLTVSNMSPEDSSIYLCSVEAGGTQYFGPGTRLLVL.

The rearrangement links TRBV29-1 to TRBJ2-4; 10 nucleotides match TRBD1. Trimming took 7 bases from V and 6 from J; bases not matched to a gene: 9. The CDR3 loop spans 14 amino acids. The germline CDR1 and CDR2 sequences are SQVTM and ANQGSEA. The CDR3 is CSETRGDRGNIQYF. DNA for the CDR3: TGCAGCGAAACTAGAGGGGACAGGGGAAACATTCAGTACTTC. Based on the CDR3 plus reference TRBV29-1 and TRBJ2-4, the full variable domain is SAVISQKPSRDICQRGTSLTIQCQVDSQVTMMFWYRQQPGQSLTLIATANQGSEATYESGFVIDKFPISRPNLTFSTLTVSNMSPEDSSIYLCSETRGDRGNIQYFGAGTRLSVL.

The chain employs TRBV4-3 and TRBJ2-7; 7 nucleotides line up with TRBD2. Per germline, CDR1 LGHNA and CDR2 YSLEER. The CDR3 is 15 amino acids. After removal of 0 bases from V and 7 bases from J, the junction contained 9 bases not matched to a gene. CDR3 residues: CASSQESWGGREQYF. CDR3 in DNA: TGCGCCAGCAGCCAAGAAAGTTGGGGGGGACGGGAGCAGTACTTC.

The genes are TRBV29-1 and TRBJ2-1, with 8 bases fitting TRBD2. The CDR3 runs 14 residues. Trimming removed 7 bases from V and 7 bases from J; junction bases left unmatched: 12. The germline V gene has CDR1 SQVTM and CDR2 ANQGSEA. The CDR3 DNA reads TGCAGCGGGGCAACTAGCGGCGTTTGGAATGAGCAGTTCTTC. Translating gives CSGATSGVWNEQFF.

The chain carries TRBV28 and TRBJ2-5; D gene ambiguous. The germline V gene encodes CDR1 MDHEN and CDR2 SYDVKM. This CDR3 has 14 residues. Trimming left V 2 bases short and J 1 base short, with 8 bases between. DNA of the CDR3: TGTGCCAGCAGTTTAAGGCAGGTCCAAGAGACCCAGTACTTC. It codes for CASSLRQVQETQYF.

This clonotype occurred once. This chain joins TRBV20-1 and TRBJ2-3; D not certain. V lost 5 bases and J 2 bases, leaving 8 bases between the germline ends. Germline lookup yields CDR1 DFQATT and CDR2 SNEGSKA (reference sequence). The CDR3 sequence is 12 residues long. The CDR3 nucleotides are TGCAGTGCTGGGAATCCCACAGATACGCAGTATTTT. Protein: CSAGNPTDTQYF.

In DNA form, the CDR3 reads TGCAGTGCTAGAGTGGGCGGAGGCACAGATACGCAGTATTTT. This sequence encodes CSARVGGGTDTQYF. The chain couples TRBV20-1 to TRBJ2-3; D is unclear. Trimming left V 1 base short and J 1 base short, with 9 bases between. CDR3 length: 14 residues. The V gene's germline CDR1 is DFQATT and CDR2 SNEGSKA (reference sequence).

V and J are TRBV7-2 and TRBJ2-6; D is perhaps TRBD2 (6 bases). Looked up from germline, CDR1 is SGHTA and CDR2 is FQGNSA. Deletions cut 8 bases from V and 1 base from J, with 12 bases between. This CDR3 contains 15 residues. DNA for the CDR3: TGTGCCAGCGGCGGGGTGCTATCTGGGGCCAACGTCCTGACTTTC. Translating it yields CASGGVLSGANVLTF.

The chain employs TRBV7-2 and TRBJ2-5; unclear D gene. The CDR3 runs 15 residues. Germline values: CDR1 SGHTA, CDR2 FQGNSA. V was pared by 5 bases and J by 2 bases, with 15 bases between. CDR3 protein: CASSTQIDPQETQYF. The CDR3 DNA is TGTGCCAGCAGCACACAGATAGACCCTCAAGAGACCCAGTACTTC.

V gene TRBV7-9 combines with J gene TRBJ1-1; 11 bases agree with TRBD1. This CDR3 spans 13 amino acids. The V and J ends lost 7 bases and 10 bases, in that order; junction bases with no gene match: 8. CDR1 SEHNR and CDR2 FQNEAQ come from the germline V gene (reference sequence). Written as DNA, the CDR3 is TGTGCCAGCACCACGGGACAGGGGGTCGGAGCTTTCTTT. Amino acids: CASTTGQGVGAFF.

The V call is TRBV7-2, the J call TRBJ2-5; TRBD2 aligns across 8 bases. J gave up 4 bases and V 5 bases, and 9 bases lay outside the gene matches. This CDR3 comprises 15 residues. The germline V gene encodes CDR1 SGHTA and CDR2 FQGNSA. CDR3 DNA sequence: TGTGCCAGCAGCGTACTAGCGGTATCCCGAGAGACCCAGTACTTC. Its translation: CASSVLAVSRETQYF.

This rearrangement joins TRBV5-1 to TRBJ2-1; the D gene could be TRBD1 or TRBD2 (5 bases each). This CDR3 spans 16 amino acids. The V end lost 3 bases, the J end lost 7 bases, and 20 bases lay between the germline ends. Germline loops: CDR1 SGHRS, CDR2 YFSETQ. CDR3 DNA: TGCGCCAGCAGCTCTTCCGGGACGACCGGTGGGAATGAGCAGTTCTTC. It translates to CASSSSGTTGGNEQFF. The whole variable domain, remainder taken from reference TRBV5-1 and TRBJ2-1, is KAGVTQTPRYLIKTRGQQVTLSCSPISGHRSVSWYQQTPGQGLQFLFEYFSETQRNKGNFPGRFSGRQFSNSRSEMNVSTLELGDSALYLCASSSSGTTGGNEQFFGPGTRLTVL.

This chain connects TRBV19 to TRBJ2-7, with a possible D match to TRBD2 (5 bases). Germline CDR1 and CDR2: LNHDA and SQIVND (reference sequence). Trimming removed 9 bases from V and 7 bases from J, with 25 bases in between. The CDR3 consists of 15 residues. This CDR3 reads CASSSGVNVYLEQYF. As DNA, the CDR3 is TGTGCCAGCTCTTCCGGGGTCAACGTTTATCTTGAGCAGTACTTC.

The chain is built from TRBV29-1 and TRBJ1-2, with a tentative D call TRBD1 (5 bases). The CDR3 is 16 residues long. Trimming took 1 base from V and 5 from J, leaving 20 bases between them. In germline, CDR1 is SQVTM, CDR2 ANQGSEA. The CDR3 sequence: CSVEVRQGYLMYGYTF. CDR3 nucleotides: TGCAGCGTTGAAGTCCGTCAGGGTTACTTGATGTATGGCTACACCTTC.

The J gene is TRBJ2-5, the V gene TRBV6-1, with D possibly matching TRBD1 (6 bases). The CDR3 length is 15 residues. In germline, CDR1 is MNHNS, CDR2 SASEGT. The V end lost 4 bases, the J end lost 5 bases, and 17 bases lay between the germline ends. CDR3 nucleotides: TGTGCCAGCAGTGCGAACCCAACAGGGAGTGAGACCCAGTACTTC. As protein: CASSANPTGSETQYF.

The chain has TRBV28 and TRBJ2-7; D gene uncertain. The germline gives CDR1 MDHEN, CDR2 SYDVKM. Trimming stripped 6 bases from V and 4 bases from J, with 16 bases between. The CDR3 consists of 14 residues. This CDR3 is CASRLPGAGYEQYF. The CDR3 bases are TGTGCCAGCAGACTACCAGGAGCTGGGTACGAGCAGTACTTC.

The J gene is TRBJ1-2, the V gene TRBV3-1; D uncertain. Germline assignment: CDR1 LGHDT and CDR2 YNNKEL (reference sequence). This CDR3 comprises 13 residues. Trimming left V 3 bases short and J 4 bases short, with 9 bases between. The CDR3 coding sequence is TGTGCCAGCAGCCAGTTCGGAGGCTATGGCTACACCTTC. It is translated as CASSQFGGYGYTF.

The chain links TRBV11-2 to TRBJ2-2; TRBD1 might be the D (5 bases). The CDR3 is 16 amino acids. The germline CDR1 and CDR2 sequences are SGHAT and FQNNGV. V gave up 4 bases and J gave up 5 bases, with 17 bases separating them. The CDR3 protein is CASSSFRPGQTGELFF. CDR3 sequence (DNA): TGTGCCAGCAGCTCTTTTCGACCAGGACAAACCGGGGAGCTGTTTTTT.

This chain joins TRBV20-1 and TRBJ2-3; the D is unclear. V lost 5 bases and J lost 0, with 6 bases in between. The CDR3 consists of 12 residues. Germline CDR1 is DFQATT and CDR2 is SNEGSKA (reference sequence). The CDR3 DNA reads as TGCAGTGCTTTTACTAGCACAGATACGCAGTATTTT. This gives the protein CSAFTSTDTQYF.

The gene calls are TRBV20-1 and TRBJ2-1, with D hard to call. CDR1 and CDR2 (germline): DFQATT, SNEGSKA (reference sequence). The V end lost 0 bases, the J end lost 10 bases, and 7 bases lay between the germline ends. The CDR3 length is 11 residues. The CDR3 here is CSAREAWEQFF. Written as DNA, the CDR3 is TGCAGTGCTAGAGAGGCTTGGGAGCAGTTCTTC.

This rearrangement joins TRBV19 to TRBJ2-1, with D unresolved. Trimming pared 5 bases from V and 8 bases from J, leaving 19 bases between. CDR1 is LNHDA, CDR2 SQIVND, per germline (reference sequence). The CDR3 length is 15 residues. CDR3 region: CASSPGPETFYEQFF. The CDR3 DNA sequence: TGTGCCAGTAGTCCCGGCCCCGAGACGTTTTATGAGCAGTTCTTC.

V is TRBV15 and J is TRBJ1-1; the D gene is possibly TRBD1 (5 bases). Germline V gives CDR1 LNHNV, CDR2 YYDKDF (reference sequence). This CDR3 is 17 amino acids long. V was clipped by 5 bases and J by 4 bases, with 23 bases between them. The CDR3 DNA reads TGTGCCACCAGCTATAGGGGTTGGGGAACACGCGCCACTGAAGCTTTCTTT. Amino acid sequence: CATSYRGWGTRATEAFF.

The V gene is TRBV4-2, the J gene TRBJ1-5; D gene unclear. This CDR3 is built from 15 residues. CDR1 is LGHNA and CDR2 is YNFKEQ in the germline V gene. Trimming shortened V by 1 base and J by 6 bases, and 13 bases separated the two germline ends. The CDR3 spells CASSQGGSGVQPQHF. In DNA form, the CDR3 reads TGTGCCAGCAGCCAAGGGGGATCCGGTGTTCAGCCCCAGCATTTT.

This chain connects TRBV20-1 to TRBJ2-1; the match to TRBD2 covers 8 bases. CDR3 length equals 15 residues. The germline V gene has CDR1 DFQATT and CDR2 SNEGSKA (reference sequence). J was trimmed by 0 bases and V by 5 bases; bases with no gene match: 6. The CDR3 DNA is TGCAGTGCTGGCTACCTAGCGGGCTCCTACAATGAGCAGTTCTTC. It codes for CSAGYLAGSYNEQFF.